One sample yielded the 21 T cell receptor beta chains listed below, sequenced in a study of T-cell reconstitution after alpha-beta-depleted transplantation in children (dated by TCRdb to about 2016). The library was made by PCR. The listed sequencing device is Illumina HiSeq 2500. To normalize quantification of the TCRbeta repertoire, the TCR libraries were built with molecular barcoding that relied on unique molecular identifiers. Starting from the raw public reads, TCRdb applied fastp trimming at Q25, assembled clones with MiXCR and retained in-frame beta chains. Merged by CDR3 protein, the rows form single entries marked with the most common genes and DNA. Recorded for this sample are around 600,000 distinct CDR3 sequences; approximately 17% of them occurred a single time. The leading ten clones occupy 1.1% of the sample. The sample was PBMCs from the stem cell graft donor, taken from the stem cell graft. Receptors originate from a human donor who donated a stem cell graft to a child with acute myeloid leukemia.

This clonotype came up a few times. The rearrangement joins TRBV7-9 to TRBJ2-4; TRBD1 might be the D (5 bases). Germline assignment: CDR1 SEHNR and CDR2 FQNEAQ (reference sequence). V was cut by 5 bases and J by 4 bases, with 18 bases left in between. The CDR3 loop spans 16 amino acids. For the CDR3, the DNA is TGTGCCAGCAGCCGATTTACCGACAGCGTGAAAAACATTCAGTACTTC. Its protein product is CASSRFTDSVKNIQYF.

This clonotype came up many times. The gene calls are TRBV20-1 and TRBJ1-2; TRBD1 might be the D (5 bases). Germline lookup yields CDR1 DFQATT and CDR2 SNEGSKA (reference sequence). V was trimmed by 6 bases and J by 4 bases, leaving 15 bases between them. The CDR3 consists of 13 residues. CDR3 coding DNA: TGCAGTGCCGGGGGAGGACGGTCCTATGGCTACACCTTC. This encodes CSAGGGRSYGYTF.

The CDR3 loop reads CASSLPLQGIGYGYTF. CDR3 sequence (DNA): TGTGCCAGCAGCTTACCCTTACAGGGTATCGGCTATGGCTACACCTTC. V and J are TRBV7-9 and TRBJ1-2, with D perhaps TRBD1 (6 bases). CDR3 length: 16 amino acids. V lost 2 bases to trimming and J lost 4 bases, with 17 bases between them. Germline V CDR1 and CDR2: SEHNR, FQNEAQ (reference sequence).

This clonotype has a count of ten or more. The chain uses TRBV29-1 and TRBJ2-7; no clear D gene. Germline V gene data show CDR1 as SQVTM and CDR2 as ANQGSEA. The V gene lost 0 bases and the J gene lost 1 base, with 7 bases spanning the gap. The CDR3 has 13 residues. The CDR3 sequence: CSVEEGGSYEQYF. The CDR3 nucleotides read TGCAGCGTTGAAGAGGGCGGTTCCTACGAGCAGTACTTC.

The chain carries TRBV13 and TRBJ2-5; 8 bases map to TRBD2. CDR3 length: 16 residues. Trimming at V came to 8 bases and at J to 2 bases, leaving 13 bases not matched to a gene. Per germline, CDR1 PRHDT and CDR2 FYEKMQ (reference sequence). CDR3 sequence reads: CASEPDGRGEQETQYF. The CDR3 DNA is TGTGCCAGCGAGCCGGATGGGCGGGGGGAACAAGAGACCCAGTACTTC.

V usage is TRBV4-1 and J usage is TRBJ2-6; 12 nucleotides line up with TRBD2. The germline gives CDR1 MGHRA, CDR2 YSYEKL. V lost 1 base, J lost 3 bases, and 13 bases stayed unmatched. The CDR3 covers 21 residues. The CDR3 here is CASSQASLAGGTLFGANVLTF. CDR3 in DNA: TGCGCCAGCAGCCAAGCGTCCCTAGCGGGGGGGACCCTCTTTGGGGCCAACGTCCTGACTTTC.

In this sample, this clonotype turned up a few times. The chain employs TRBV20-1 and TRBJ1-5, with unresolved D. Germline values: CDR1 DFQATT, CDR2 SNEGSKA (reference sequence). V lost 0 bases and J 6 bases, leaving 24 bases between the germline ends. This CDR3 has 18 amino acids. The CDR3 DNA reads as TGCAGTGCTAGAGATAATGAACTGCCAGCAAGAATTCCTCAGCCCCAGCATTTT. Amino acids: CSARDNELPARIPQPQHF.

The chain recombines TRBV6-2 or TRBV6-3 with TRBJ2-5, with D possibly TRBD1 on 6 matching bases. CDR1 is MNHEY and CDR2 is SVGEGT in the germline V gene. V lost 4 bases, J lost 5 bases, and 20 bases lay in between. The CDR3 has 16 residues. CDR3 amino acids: CASSFLPGDGPETQYF. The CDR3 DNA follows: TGTGCCAGCAGTTTCCTCCCAGGGGACGGCCCGGAGACCCAGTACTTC.

CDR3 sequence: CASSLQGTPSYNEQFF. CDR3 nucleotides: TGTGCCAGCAGCCTACAGGGGACCCCCTCCTACAATGAGCAGTTCTTC. The rearrangement joins TRBV5-6 to TRBJ2-1, with 7 bases identical to TRBD1. CDR3 length: 16 residues. Trimming removed 4 bases from V and 0 bases from J; junction bases left unmatched: 7. Germline CDR1 is SGHDT and CDR2 is YYEEEE.

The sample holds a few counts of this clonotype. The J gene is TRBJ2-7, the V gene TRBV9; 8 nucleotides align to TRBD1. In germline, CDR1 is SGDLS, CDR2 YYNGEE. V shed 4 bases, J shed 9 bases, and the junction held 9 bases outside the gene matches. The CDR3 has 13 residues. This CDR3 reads CASSSTGAAGQYF. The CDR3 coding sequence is TGTGCCAGCAGCTCGACAGGGGCGGCTGGGCAGTACTTC.

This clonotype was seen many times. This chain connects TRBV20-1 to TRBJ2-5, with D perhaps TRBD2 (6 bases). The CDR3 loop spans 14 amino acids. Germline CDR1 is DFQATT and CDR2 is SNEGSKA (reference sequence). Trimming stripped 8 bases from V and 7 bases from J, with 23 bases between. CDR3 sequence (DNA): TGCAGTTCTGCCCAAGCGGGCATCGTGGGGACCCAGTACTTC. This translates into CSSAQAGIVGTQYF.

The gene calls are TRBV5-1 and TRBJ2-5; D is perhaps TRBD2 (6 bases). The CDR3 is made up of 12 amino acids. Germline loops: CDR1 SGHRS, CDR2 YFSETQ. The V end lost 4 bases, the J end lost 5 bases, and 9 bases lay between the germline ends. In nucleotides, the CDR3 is TGCGCCAGCAGCGCTAGCGATGAGACCCAGTACTTC. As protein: CASSASDETQYF. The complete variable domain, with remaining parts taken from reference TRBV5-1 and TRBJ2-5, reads KAGVTQTPRYLIKTRGQQVTLSCSPISGHRSVSWYQQTPGQGLQFLFEYFSETQRNKGNFPGRFSGRQFSNSRSEMNVSTLELGDSALYLCASSASDETQYFGPGTRLLVL.

Here the CDR3 reads CASSLSLGGVIYGYTF. The CDR3 region has the DNA TGTGCCAGCAGCTTATCCCTCGGGGGAGTTATCTATGGCTACACCTTC. This chain connects TRBV11-1 to TRBJ1-2; TRBD1 is a possible D gene (5 bases). Looked up from germline, CDR1 is SGHAT and CDR2 is FQDESV (reference sequence). The V and J ends lost 2 bases and 4 bases respectively, with 17 bases between them. CDR3 length: 16 residues.

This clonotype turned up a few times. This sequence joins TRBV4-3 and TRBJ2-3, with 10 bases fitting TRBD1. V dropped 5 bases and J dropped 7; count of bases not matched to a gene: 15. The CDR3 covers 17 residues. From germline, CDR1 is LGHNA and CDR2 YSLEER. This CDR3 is CASSKKGGTGAANTQYF. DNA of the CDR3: TGCGCCAGCAGCAAAAAGGGAGGGACAGGGGCTGCTAATACGCAGTATTTT.

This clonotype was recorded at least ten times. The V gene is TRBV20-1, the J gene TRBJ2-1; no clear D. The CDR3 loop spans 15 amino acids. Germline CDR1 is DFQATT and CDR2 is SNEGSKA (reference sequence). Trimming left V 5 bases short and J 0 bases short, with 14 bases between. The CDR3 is CSAPREESSYNEQFF. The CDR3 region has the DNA TGCAGTGCTCCCCGTGAAGAGAGCTCCTACAATGAGCAGTTCTTC.

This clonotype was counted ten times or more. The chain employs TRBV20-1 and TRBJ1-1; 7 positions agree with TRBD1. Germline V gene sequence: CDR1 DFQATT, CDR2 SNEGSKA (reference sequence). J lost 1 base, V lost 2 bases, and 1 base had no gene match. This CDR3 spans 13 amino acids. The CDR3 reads CSARTGANTEAFF. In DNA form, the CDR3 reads TGCAGTGCTAGAACAGGGGCGAACACTGAAGCTTTCTTT.

The CDR3 spells CARTGSSGNTIYF. As DNA, the CDR3 is TGTGCCAGGACAGGGTCCTCTGGAAACACCATATATTTT. The chain links TRBV13 to TRBJ1-3, with 7 bases identical to TRBD1. V was pared by 9 bases and J by 0 bases, with 2 bases of the junction left unmatched. The CDR3 is 13 amino acids. Looked up from germline, CDR1 is PRHDT and CDR2 is FYEKMQ (reference sequence).

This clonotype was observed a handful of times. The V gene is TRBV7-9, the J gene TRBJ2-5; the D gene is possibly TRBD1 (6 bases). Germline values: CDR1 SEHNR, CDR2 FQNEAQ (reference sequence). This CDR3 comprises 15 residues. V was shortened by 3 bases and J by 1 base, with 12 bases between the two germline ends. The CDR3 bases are TGTGCCAGCAGCTTGTCGACAGGACCCCAAGAGACCCAGTACTTC. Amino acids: CASSLSTGPQETQYF.

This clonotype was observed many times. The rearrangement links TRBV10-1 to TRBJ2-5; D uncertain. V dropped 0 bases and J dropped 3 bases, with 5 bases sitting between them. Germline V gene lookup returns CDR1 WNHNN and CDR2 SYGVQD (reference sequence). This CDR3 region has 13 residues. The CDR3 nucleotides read TGCGCCAGCAGTGAGTCAACAGAAGAGACCCAGTACTTC. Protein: CASSESTEETQYF.

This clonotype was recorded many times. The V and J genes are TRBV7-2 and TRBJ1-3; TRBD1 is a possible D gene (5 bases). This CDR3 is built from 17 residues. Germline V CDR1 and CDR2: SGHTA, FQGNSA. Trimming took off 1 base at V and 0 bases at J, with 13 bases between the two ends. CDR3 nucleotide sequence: TGTGCCAGCAGCTTAGGAGCGGGGGGACCCTCTGGAAACACCATATATTTT. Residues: CASSLGAGGPSGNTIYF.

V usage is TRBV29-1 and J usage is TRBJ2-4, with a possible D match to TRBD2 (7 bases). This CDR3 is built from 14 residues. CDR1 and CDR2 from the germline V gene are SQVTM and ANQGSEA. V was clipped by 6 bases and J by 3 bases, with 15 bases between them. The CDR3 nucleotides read TGCAGCGTGGGAGGGGGGGTCGACAAAAACATTCAGTACTTC. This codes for CSVGGGVDKNIQYF.